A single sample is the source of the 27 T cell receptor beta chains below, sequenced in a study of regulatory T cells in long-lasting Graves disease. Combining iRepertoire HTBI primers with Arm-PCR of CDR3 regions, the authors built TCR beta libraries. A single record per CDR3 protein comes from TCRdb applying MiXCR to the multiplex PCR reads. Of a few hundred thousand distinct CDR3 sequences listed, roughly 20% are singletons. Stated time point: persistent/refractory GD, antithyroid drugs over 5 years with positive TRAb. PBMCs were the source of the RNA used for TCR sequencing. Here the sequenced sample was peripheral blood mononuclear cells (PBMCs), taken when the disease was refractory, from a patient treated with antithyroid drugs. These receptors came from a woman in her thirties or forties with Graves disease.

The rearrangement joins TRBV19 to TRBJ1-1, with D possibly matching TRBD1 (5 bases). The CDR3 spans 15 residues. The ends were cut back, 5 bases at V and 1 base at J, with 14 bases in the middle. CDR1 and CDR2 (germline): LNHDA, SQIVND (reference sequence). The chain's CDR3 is CASSDRQISNTEAFF. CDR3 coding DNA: TGTGCCAGTAGTGATCGACAGATTTCGAACACTGAAGCTTTCTTT.

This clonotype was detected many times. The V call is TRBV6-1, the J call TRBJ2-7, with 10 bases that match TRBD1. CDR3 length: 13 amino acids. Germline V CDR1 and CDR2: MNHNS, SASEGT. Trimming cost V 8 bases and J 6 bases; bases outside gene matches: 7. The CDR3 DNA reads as TGTGCCAGCTCCGACAGGGGGCTGGGCGAGCAGTACTTC. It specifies CASSDRGLGEQYF.

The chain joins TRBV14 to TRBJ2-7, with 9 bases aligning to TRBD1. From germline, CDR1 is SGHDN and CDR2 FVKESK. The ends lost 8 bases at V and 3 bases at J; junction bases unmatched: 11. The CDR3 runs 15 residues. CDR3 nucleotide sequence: TGTGCCAGCTCTCGAGCTTCGGGACAGGGCTACGAGCAGTACTTC. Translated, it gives CASSRASGQGYEQYF.

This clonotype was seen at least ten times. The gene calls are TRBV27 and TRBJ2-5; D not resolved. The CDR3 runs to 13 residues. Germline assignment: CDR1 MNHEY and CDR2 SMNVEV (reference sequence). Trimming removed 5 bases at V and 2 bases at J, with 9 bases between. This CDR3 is CASSPQRQETQYF. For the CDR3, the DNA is TGTGCCAGCAGTCCCCAAAGACAAGAGACCCAGTACTTC.

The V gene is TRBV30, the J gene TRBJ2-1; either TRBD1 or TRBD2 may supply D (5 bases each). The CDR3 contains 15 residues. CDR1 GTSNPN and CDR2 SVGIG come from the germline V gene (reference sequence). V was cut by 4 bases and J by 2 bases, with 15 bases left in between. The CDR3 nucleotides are TGTGCCTGGACCGGGACGGTTAACCCCTACAATGAGCAGTTCTTC. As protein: CAWTGTVNPYNEQFF.

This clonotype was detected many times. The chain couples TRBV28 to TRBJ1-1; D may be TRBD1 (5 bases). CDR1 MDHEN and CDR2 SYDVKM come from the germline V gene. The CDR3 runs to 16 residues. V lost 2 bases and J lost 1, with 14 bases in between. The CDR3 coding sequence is TGTGCCAGCAGTTTAAAGGGGTCAGGTTCGAACACTGAAGCTTTCTTT. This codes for CASSLKGSGSNTEAFF.

The CDR3 coding sequence is TGCGCCAGCAGGACTCCGGGACAAGTGAACACCGGGGAGCTGTTTTTT. It encodes CASRTPGQVNTGELFF. V usage is TRBV5-1 and J usage is TRBJ2-2; maybe TRBD1 (6 bases). Germline-derived CDR1 and CDR2 are SGHRS and YFSETQ. V dropped 5 bases and J dropped 1 base, with 15 bases sitting between them. The CDR3 runs 16 residues.

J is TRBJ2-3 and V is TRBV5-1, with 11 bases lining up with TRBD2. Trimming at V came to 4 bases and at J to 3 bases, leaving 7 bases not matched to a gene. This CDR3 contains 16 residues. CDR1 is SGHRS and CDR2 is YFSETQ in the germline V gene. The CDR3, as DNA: TGCGCCAGCAGCCCCATAGCGGGAGGGAAGACAGATACGCAGTATTTT. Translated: CASSPIAGGKTDTQYF. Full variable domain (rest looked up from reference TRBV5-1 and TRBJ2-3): KAGVTQTPRYLIKTRGQQVTLSCSPISGHRSVSWYQQTPGQGLQFLFEYFSETQRNKGNFPGRFSGRQFSNSRSEMNVSTLELGDSALYLCASSPIAGGKTDTQYFGPGTRLTVL.

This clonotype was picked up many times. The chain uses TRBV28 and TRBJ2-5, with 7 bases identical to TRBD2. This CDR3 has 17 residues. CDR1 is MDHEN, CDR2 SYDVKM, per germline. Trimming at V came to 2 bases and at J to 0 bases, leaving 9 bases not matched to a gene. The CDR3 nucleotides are TGTGCCAGCAGTTTAGGGAGTGCTAGCGGATACCAAGAGACCCAGTACTTC. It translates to CASSLGSASGYQETQYF.

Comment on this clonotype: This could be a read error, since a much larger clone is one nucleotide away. The chain's CDR3 is CASSRTDRDRETQYF. The DNA for the CDR3 is TGTGCCAGCAGTCGGACGGACAGGGACAGAGAGACCCAGTACTTC. The chain joins TRBV3-1 to TRBJ2-5; 8 bases line up with TRBD1. The CDR3 runs 15 residues. V shed 6 bases, J shed 4 bases, and the junction held 10 bases outside the gene matches. CDR1 LGHDT and CDR2 YNNKEL come from the germline V gene (reference sequence).

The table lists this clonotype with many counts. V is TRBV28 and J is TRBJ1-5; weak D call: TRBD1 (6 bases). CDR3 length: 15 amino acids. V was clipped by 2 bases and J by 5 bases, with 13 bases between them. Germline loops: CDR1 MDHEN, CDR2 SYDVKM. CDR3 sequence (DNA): TGTGCCAGCAGTTTAATAGCGGCAGGGGATCAGCCCCAGCATTTT. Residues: CASSLIAAGDQPQHF.

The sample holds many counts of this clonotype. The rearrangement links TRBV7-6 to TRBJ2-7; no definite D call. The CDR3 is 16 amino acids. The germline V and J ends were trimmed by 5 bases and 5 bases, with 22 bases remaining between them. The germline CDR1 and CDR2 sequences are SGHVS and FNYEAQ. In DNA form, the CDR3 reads TGTGCCAGCAGCACCCCGTTAGCAGCCGGTGGCGACGAGCAGTACTTC. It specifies CASSTPLAAGGDEQYF. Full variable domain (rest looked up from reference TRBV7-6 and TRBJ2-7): GAGVSQSPRYKVTKRGQDVALRCDPISGHVSLYWYRQALGQGPEFLTYFNYEAQQDKSGLPNDRFSAERPEGSISTLTIQRTEQRDSAMYRCASSTPLAAGGDEQYFGPGTRLTVT.

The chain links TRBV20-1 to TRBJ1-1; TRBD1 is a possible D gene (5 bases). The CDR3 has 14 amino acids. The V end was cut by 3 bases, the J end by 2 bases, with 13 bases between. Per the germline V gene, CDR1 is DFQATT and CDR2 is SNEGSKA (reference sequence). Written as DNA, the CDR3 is TGCAGTGCTAGGGGGACGGAACAAAACACTGAAGCTTTCTTT. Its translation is CSARGTEQNTEAFF.

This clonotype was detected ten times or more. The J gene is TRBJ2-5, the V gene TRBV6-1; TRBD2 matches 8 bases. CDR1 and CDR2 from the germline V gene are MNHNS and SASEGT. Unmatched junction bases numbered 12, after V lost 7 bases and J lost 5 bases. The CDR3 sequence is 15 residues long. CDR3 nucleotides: TGTGCCAGCAAAAGCCCGGGACTAGGTTTGGAGACCCAGTACTTC. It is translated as CASKSPGLGLETQYF.

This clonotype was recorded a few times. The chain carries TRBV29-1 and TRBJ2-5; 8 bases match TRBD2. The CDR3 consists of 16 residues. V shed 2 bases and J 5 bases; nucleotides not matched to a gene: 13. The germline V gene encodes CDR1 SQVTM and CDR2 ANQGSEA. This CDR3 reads CSVERGGRQIMETQYF. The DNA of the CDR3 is TGCAGCGTTGAAAGGGGCGGGAGGCAGATTATGGAGACCCAGTACTTC.

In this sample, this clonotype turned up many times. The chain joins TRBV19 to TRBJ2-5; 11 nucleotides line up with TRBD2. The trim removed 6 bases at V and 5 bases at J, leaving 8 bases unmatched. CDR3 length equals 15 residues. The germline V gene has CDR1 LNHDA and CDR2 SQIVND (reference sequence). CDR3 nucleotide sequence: TGTGCCAGTAGACGACGACTAGCGGGGTGGGAGACCCAGTACTTC. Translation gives CASRRRLAGWETQYF.

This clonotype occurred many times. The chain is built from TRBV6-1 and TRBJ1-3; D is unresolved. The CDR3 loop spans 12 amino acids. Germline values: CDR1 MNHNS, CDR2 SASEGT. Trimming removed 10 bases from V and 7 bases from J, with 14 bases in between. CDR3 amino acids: CATSLVGNTIYF. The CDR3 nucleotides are TGTGCCACCTCTTTGGTTGGGAACACCATATATTTT.

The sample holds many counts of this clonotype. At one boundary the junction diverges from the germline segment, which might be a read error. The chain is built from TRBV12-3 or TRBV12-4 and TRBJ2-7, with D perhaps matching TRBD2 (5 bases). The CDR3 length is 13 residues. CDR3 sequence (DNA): TGTGCCAGCAGCTTAGAGGGAACCTACGAGCAGTACTTC. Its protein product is CASSLEGTYEQYF.

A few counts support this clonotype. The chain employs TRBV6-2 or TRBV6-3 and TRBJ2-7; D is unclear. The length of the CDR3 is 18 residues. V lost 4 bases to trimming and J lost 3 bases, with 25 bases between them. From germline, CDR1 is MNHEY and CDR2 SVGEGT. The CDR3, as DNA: TGTGCCAGCAGTTTATTCCCTTTAGGATCCGAAGGGAACTACGAGCAGTACTTC. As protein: CASSLFPLGSEGNYEQYF.

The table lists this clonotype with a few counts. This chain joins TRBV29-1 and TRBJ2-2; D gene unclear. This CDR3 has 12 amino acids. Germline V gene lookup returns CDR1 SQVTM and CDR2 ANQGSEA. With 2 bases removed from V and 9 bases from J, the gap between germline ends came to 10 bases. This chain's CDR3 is CSVELGNRELFF. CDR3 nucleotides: TGCAGCGTTGAACTGGGGAACCGGGAGCTGTTTTTT.

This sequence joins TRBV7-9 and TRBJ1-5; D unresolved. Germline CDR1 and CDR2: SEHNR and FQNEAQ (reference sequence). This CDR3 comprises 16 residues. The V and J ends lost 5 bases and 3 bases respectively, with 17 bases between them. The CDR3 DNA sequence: TGTGCCAGCAGCCCGACTGGGAGAGGGATCAATCAGCCCCAGCATTTT. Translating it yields CASSPTGRGINQPQHF. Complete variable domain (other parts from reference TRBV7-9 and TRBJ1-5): DTGVSQNPRHKITKRGQNVTFRCDPISEHNRLYWYRQTLGQGPEFLTYFQNEAQLEKSRLLSDRFSAERPKGSFSTLEIQRTEQGDSAMYLCASSPTGRGINQPQHFGDGTRLSIL.

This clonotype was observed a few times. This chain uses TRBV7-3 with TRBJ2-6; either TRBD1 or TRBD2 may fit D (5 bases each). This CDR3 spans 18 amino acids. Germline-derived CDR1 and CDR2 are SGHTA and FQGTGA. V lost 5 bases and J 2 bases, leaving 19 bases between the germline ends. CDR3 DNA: TGTGCCAGCAGCCACCCTCCTCCAGGGAGCCCTGGGGCCAACGTCCTGACTTTC. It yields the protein CASSHPPPGSPGANVLTF.

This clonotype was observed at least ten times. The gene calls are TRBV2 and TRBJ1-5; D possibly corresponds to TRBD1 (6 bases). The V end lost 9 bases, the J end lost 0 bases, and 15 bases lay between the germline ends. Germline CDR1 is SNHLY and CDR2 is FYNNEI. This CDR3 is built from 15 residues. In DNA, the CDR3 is TGTGCCAGGTGTACGACAGGAAATAGCAATCAGCCCCAGCATTTT. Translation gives CARCTTGNSNQPQHF.

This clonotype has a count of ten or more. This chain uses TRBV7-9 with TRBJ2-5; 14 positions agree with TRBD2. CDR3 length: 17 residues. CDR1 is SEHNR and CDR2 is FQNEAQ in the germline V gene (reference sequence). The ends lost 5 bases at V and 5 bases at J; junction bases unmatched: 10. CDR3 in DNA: TGTGCCAGCAGCCTCCGACTAGCGGGAGGGCTGGAGGAGACCCAGTACTTC. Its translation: CASSLRLAGGLEETQYF.

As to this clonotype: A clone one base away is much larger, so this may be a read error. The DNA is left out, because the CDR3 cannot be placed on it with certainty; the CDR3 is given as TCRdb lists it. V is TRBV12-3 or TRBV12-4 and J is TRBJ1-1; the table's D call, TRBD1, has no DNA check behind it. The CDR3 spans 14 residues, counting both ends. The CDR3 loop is CASTRGVVALGALF.

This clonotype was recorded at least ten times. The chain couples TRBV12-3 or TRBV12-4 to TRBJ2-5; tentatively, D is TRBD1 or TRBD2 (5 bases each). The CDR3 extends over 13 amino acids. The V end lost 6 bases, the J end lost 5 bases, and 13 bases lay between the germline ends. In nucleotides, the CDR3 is TGTGCCAGCAGCCGGGACCGTAGGGAGACCCAGTACTTC. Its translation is CASSRDRRETQYF.

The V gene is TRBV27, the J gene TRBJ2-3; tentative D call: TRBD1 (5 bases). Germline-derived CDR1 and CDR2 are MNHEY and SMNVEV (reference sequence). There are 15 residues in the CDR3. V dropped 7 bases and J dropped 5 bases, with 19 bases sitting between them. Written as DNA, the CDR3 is TGTGCCAGCAACCACAGGTACTCGGAAAGAGATACGCAGTATTTT. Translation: CASNHRYSERDTQYF.